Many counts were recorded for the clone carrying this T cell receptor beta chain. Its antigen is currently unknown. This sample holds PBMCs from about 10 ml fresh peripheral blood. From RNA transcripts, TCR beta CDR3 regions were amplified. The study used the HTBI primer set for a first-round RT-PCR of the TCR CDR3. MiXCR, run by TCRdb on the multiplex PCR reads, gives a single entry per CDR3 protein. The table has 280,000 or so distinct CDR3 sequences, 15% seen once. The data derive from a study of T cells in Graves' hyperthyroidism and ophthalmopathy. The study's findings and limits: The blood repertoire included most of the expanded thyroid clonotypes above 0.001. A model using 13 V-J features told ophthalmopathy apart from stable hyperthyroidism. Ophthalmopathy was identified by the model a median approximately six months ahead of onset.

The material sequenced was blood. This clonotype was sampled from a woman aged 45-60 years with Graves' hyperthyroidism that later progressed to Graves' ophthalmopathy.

This CDR3 reads CSARLGGRAYNEQFF. Written as DNA, the CDR3 is TGCAGTGCTAGGTTGGGAGGGCGGGCCTACAATGAGCAGTTCTTC. The chain joins TRBV20-1 to TRBJ2-1; 7 nucleotides match TRBD2. Unmatched junction bases numbered 7, after V lost 3 bases and J lost 2 bases. This CDR3 comprises 15 residues. The germline gives CDR1 DFQATT, CDR2 SNEGSKA (reference sequence).